A selection of T cell receptor beta chains follows, all from one sample in a study of cytomegalovirus exposure and HLA in healthy donors. Some clones are missing from TCRdb's copy, which holds only in-frame ones; the method was immunoSEQ multiplex PCR. Here the sample spans under 40,000 clones, roughly 80% being singletons. Material for sequencing was PBMCs. The source of these receptors is a male donor in good health and CMV-seronegative. CDR3s include the opening cysteine and the closing phenylalanine or tryptophan. The order of the fields is CDR3 protein, V gene.

CDR3 protein: CASSPGTGENTEAFF
V gene: TRBV5-1

CDR3 protein: CSVDEGSGGTGELFF
V gene: TRBV29-1

CDR3 protein: CASRTGGWSEKLFF
V gene: TRBV27

CDR3 protein: CSVQGAQNQPQHF
V gene: TRBV29-1

CDR3 protein: CATHPPPGQGLYEQYF
V gene: TRBV28

CDR3 protein: CASSRGQSEGQPQHF
V gene: TRBV7-2

CDR3 protein: CASRNRDNTYNEQFF
V gene: TRBV2

CDR3 protein: CASRTTGGNEQYF
V gene: TRBV19

CDR3 protein: CASSIRRGNGYTF
V gene: TRBV19

CDR3 protein: CASSRGTAGDSEQFF
V gene: TRBV4-2

CDR3 protein: CASSTRGPPEQFF
V gene: TRBV13

CDR3 protein: CASSWRTGQPQHF
V gene: TRBV5-8

CDR3 protein: CASSLRQTRSGGREIYEQYF
V gene: TRBV7-8

CDR3 protein: CASSQDDSGSGHSNQPQHF
V gene: TRBV4-2